This T cell receptor beta chain was sequenced during a study of yellow fever vaccine responses in identical twins. Findings and limits, study-wide: Convergence reportedly seemed to mark part of the twins' vaccine T cell response, with personalization marking the rest.

TCRdb fed the RT-PCR reads into MiXCR, producing one record per CDR3 protein. The data show about 19,000 distinct CDR3 sequences, about two thirds seen once. Germline-derived CDR1 and CDR2 are MNHEY and SMNVEV (reference sequence). This CDR3 is 13 amino acids long. The V and J ends lost 5 bases and 5 bases, in that order; junction bases with no gene match: 4. With regard to this clonotype: The antigen is undetermined.

This TCR was recovered from a woman younger than 35 who received the yellow fever vaccine. This chain connects TRBV27 to TRBJ2-5, with 8 bases lining up with TRBD2. The source material was T cells from blood (PBMCs), unsorted or a sorted subset (not recorded which), sampled before or after yellow fever vaccination (not recorded which). The CDR3 spells CASSGLARETQYF. The CDR3 nucleotides are TGTGCCAGCAGTGGACTAGCCAGGGAGACCCAGTACTTC.